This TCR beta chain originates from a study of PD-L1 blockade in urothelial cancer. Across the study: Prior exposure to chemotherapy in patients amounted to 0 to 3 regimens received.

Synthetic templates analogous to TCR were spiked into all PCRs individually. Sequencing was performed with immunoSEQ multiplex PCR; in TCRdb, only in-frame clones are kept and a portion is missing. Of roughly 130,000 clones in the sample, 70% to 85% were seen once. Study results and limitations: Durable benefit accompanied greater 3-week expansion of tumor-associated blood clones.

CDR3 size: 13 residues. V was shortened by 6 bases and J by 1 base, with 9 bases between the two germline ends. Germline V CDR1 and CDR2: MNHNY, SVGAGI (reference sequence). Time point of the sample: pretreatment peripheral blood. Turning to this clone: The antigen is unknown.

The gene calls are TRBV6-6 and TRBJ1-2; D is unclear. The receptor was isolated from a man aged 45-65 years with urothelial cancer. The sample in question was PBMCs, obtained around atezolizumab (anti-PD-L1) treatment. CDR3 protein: CASRRESNYGYTF. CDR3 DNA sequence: TGTGCCAGCAGGAGAGAGAGTAACTATGGCTACACCTTC.